Listed below are T cell receptor beta chains from one sample, sequenced in a study of PD-L1 blockade in urothelial cancer. Only in-frame clones appear in the TCRdb table, and some are missing; sequencing was by immunoSEQ multiplex PCR. This table has roughly 50,000 clones, about 85% appearing once. This specimen was PBMCs, taken around atezolizumab (anti-PD-L1) treatment. The receptor set was obtained from a man aged 55 to 70 with urothelial cancer. Both conserved end residues are part of each CDR3. Each record gives: CDR3 protein, CDR3 DNA, D gene, V gene, CDR3 length, clone size, J gene. D genes are given only for firm matches. Clone size appears in some rows only: once, few, many, or a class for an expanded clone.

CDR3: CASSTFREFVTVYTF
DNA: TGTGCCAGCAGCACCTTCAGGGAATTCGTTACTGTCTACACCTTC
D: .
V: TRBV6-5
length: 15
size: .
J: TRBJ1-2

CDR3: CASSSVRQETQYF
DNA: TGTGCCAGCAGCTCTGTTCGCCAAGAGACCCAGTACTTC
D: .
V: TRBV7-2
length: 13
size: .
J: TRBJ2-5

CDR3: CASSPGGPQETQYF
DNA: TGTGCCAGCAGCCCAGGGGGTCCCCAGGAGACCCAGTACTTC
D: TRBD1
V: TRBV28
length: 14
size: .
J: TRBJ2-5

CDR3: CASRNGRGSSYEQYF
DNA: TGTGCCAGCAGAAACGGGAGGGGGAGCTCCTACGAGCAGTACTTC
D: TRBD2
V: TRBV6-5
length: 15
size: once
J: TRBJ2-7

CDR3: CASSVGGGLADTQYF
DNA: TGCGCCAGCAGCGTCGGCGGGGGTTTAGCAGATACGCAGTATTTT
D: TRBD2
V: TRBV5-1
length: 15
size: once
J: TRBJ2-3

CDR3: CASSLGTGNEQFF
DNA: TGTGCCAGCAGCTTAGGGACAGGGAATGAGCAGTTCTTC
D: TRBD1
V: TRBV7-9
length: 13
size: .
J: TRBJ2-1

CDR3: CASSQGLAGEQETQYF
DNA: TGCGCCAGCAGCCAGGGACTAGCGGGGGAGCAAGAGACCCAGTACTTC
D: TRBD2
V: TRBV4-3
length: 16
size: .
J: TRBJ2-5

CDR3: CASSPAGLAGTTDTQYF
DNA: TGTGCCAGCTCCCCAGCGGGGCTAGCGGGGACCACAGATACGCAGTATTTT
D: TRBD2
V: TRBV9
length: 17
size: .
J: TRBJ2-3

CDR3: CASSSGTGRTEAFF
DNA: TGTGCCAGCAGCTCCGGGACAGGGCGCACTGAAGCTTTCTTT
D: TRBD1
V: TRBV13
length: 14
size: .
J: TRBJ1-1

CDR3: CASSEALHTGELFF
DNA: TGTGCCAGCAGTGAAGCCCTTCACACCGGGGAGCTGTTTTTT
D: .
V: TRBV2
length: 14
size: .
J: TRBJ2-2

CDR3: CASSLNRDTGELFF
DNA: TGTGCCAGCAGTTTAAACAGGGACACCGGGGAGCTGTTTTTT
D: .
V: TRBV27
length: 14
size: .
J: TRBJ2-2

CDR3: CASSRGQWNTEAFF
DNA: TGTGCCAGCAGTCGCGGACAGTGGAACACTGAAGCTTTCTTT
D: .
V: TRBV5-5
length: 14
size: .
J: TRBJ1-1

CDR3: CASSPDGIGSGELFF
DNA: TGTGCCAGCTCACCCGACGGGATAGGATCCGGGGAGCTGTTTTTT
D: .
V: TRBV18
length: 15
size: .
J: TRBJ2-2

CDR3: CSVEGAGGKTYEQFF
DNA: TGCAGCGTTGAAGGCGCAGGGGGGAAAACTTATGAGCAGTTCTTC
D: .
V: TRBV29-1
length: 15
size: .
J: TRBJ2-1

CDR3: CASSAHGNTEAFF
DNA: TGTGCCAGCAGTGCACATGGGAACACTGAAGCTTTCTTT
D: .
V: TRBV25-1
length: 13
size: .
J: TRBJ1-1

CDR3: CASSPGTGAGAGYTF
DNA: TGCGCCAGCAGCCCCGGGACAGGGGCGGGGGCCGGCTACACCTTC
D: TRBD1
V: TRBV5-1
length: 15
size: .
J: TRBJ1-2

CDR3: CASTPTGGVGEQFF
DNA: TGTGCCAGCACCCCCACAGGAGGGGTCGGTGAGCAGTTCTTC
D: .
V: TRBV11-3
length: 14
size: .
J: TRBJ2-1

CDR3: CASSLAGADTGELFF
DNA: TGCGCCAGCAGCTTGGCAGGGGCGGACACCGGGGAGCTGTTTTTT
D: .
V: TRBV5-1
length: 15
size: once
J: TRBJ2-2

CDR3: CASSYSGLAGTDTQYF
DNA: TGTGCCAGCAGTTACTCAGGACTAGCGGGCACAGATACGCAGTATTTT
D: TRBD2
V: TRBV6-5
length: 16
size: .
J: TRBJ2-3

CDR3: CASRSTSGDYGYTF
DNA: TGTGCCAGTAGGTCCACGTCGGGGGACTATGGCTACACCTTC
D: .
V: TRBV19
length: 14
size: .
J: TRBJ1-2

CDR3: CASSPRQATNEQYF
DNA: TGTGCCAGCAGCCCGCGACAGGCGACGAACGAGCAGTACTTC
D: .
V: TRBV9
length: 14
size: .
J: TRBJ2-7

CDR3: CASRQGETQYF
DNA: TGCGCCAGCAGACAGGGCGAGACCCAGTACTTC
D: .
V: TRBV5-1
length: 11
size: .
J: TRBJ2-5

CDR3: CASSLGVAGAPYETQYF
DNA: TGCGCCAGCAGCTTGGGGGTAGCGGGGGCCCCTTATGAGACCCAGTACTTC
D: TRBD2
V: TRBV5-1
length: 17
size: .
J: TRBJ2-5

CDR3: CASSLRAGTGLTDTQYF
DNA: TGTGCCAGCAGCTTAAGGGCGGGCACAGGGTTGACAGATACGCAGTATTTT
D: .
V: TRBV7-3
length: 17
size: .
J: TRBJ2-3

CDR3: CASSKQGGNEKLFF
DNA: TGTGCCAGCAGCAAACAGGGGGGGAATGAAAAACTGTTTTTT
D: TRBD1
V: TRBV7-9
length: 14
size: .
J: TRBJ1-4

CDR3: CASSKELAGGPNEQFF
DNA: TGCGCCAGCAGCAAGGAACTAGCGGGGGGGCCTAATGAGCAGTTCTTC
D: TRBD2
V: TRBV5-1
length: 16
size: .
J: TRBJ2-1

CDR3: CASSVRGDRAEAFF
DNA: TGTGCCAGCAGTGTCAGGGGGGATAGGGCTGAAGCTTTCTTT
D: TRBD1
V: TRBV6-1
length: 14
size: .
J: TRBJ1-1

CDR3: CASSPTGADTQYF
DNA: TGCGCCAGCAGTCCCACAGGGGCAGATACGCAGTATTTT
D: TRBD1
V: TRBV5-1
length: 13
size: .
J: TRBJ2-3

CDR3: CASSQGQGNYYGYTF
DNA: TGCGCTAGCAGCCAAGGACAGGGCAATTACTATGGCTACACCTTC
D: TRBD1
V: TRBV4-1
length: 15
size: .
J: TRBJ1-2

CDR3: CASSPGTATPGAQYF
DNA: TGTGCCAGCTCACCCGGGACAGCAACTCCCGGGGCCCAGTACTTC
D: TRBD1
V: TRBV18
length: 15
size: .
J: TRBJ2-5

CDR3: CAWRGALNSPLHF
DNA: TGTGCCTGGAGGGGGGCCCTTAATTCACCCCTCCACTTT
D: .
V: TRBV30
length: 13
size: few
J: TRBJ1-6

CDR3: CASSWGGASKNIQYF
DNA: TGTGCCAGTAGTTGGGGGGGCGCTTCCAAAAACATTCAGTACTTC
D: .
V: TRBV19
length: 15
size: .
J: TRBJ2-4

CDR3: CASSQVILAGDEQFF
DNA: TGCGCCAGCAGCCAAGTCATATTAGCGGGGGATGAGCAGTTCTTC
D: TRBD2
V: TRBV4-3
length: 15
size: .
J: TRBJ2-1

CDR3: CASSERGEVGELFF
DNA: TGCGCCAGCAGTGAGCGGGGGGAGGTCGGGGAGCTGTTTTTT
D: TRBD2
V: TRBV10-1
length: 14
size: .
J: TRBJ2-2

CDR3: CASSLALGANYGYTF
DNA: TGCGCCAGCAGCTTGGCGTTAGGGGCAAACTATGGCTACACCTTC
D: .
V: TRBV5-1
length: 15
size: .
J: TRBJ1-2

CDR3: CASSLRGQVFYEQYF
DNA: TGTGCCAGCAGTTTACGGGGACAGGTTTTCTACGAGCAGTACTTC
D: TRBD1
V: TRBV27
length: 15
size: .
J: TRBJ2-7

CDR3: CASRPQGAHYYGYTF
DNA: TGTGCCAGCAGACCGCAGGGGGCGCATTACTATGGCTACACCTTC
D: TRBD1
V: TRBV28
length: 15
size: .
J: TRBJ1-2

CDR3: CASSFAGHHDGKLFF
DNA: TGCGCCAGCAGCTTCGCAGGGCACCATGATGGAAAACTGTTTTTT
D: .
V: TRBV5-1
length: 15
size: few
J: TRBJ1-4

CDR3: CASSSDRDNEQFF
DNA: TGTGCCAGCAGCTCGGACAGGGACAATGAGCAGTTCTTC
D: TRBD1
V: TRBV11-2
length: 13
size: .
J: TRBJ2-1

CDR3: CASSSPPSNEKLFF
DNA: TGCGCCAGCAGCTCTCCTCCCAGTAATGAAAAACTGTTTTTT
D: .
V: TRBV5-1
length: 14
size: .
J: TRBJ1-4

CDR3: CASSVVGSGGELFF
DNA: TGTGCCAGCAGCGTGGTTGGTTCCGGCGGGGAGCTGTTTTTT
D: .
V: TRBV9
length: 14
size: .
J: TRBJ2-2

CDR3: CASSAGQRSGNTIYF
DNA: TGTGCCAGCAGTGCCGGACAGCGCTCTGGAAACACCATATATTTT
D: .
V: TRBV6-5
length: 15
size: .
J: TRBJ1-3

CDR3: CASSLMAGDGELFF
DNA: TGCGCCAGCAGCTTGATGGCAGGGGATGGGGAGCTGTTTTTT
D: .
V: TRBV5-1
length: 14
size: .
J: TRBJ2-2

CDR3: CASSRNTGTGGSNEQFF
DNA: TGTGCCAGCTCACGAAACACCGGGACAGGGGGATCGAATGAGCAGTTCTTC
D: TRBD1
V: TRBV18
length: 17
size: .
J: TRBJ2-1

CDR3: CASSDRQGYNEQFF
DNA: TGCGCCAGCAGTGACAGGCAGGGCTACAATGAGCAGTTCTTC
D: .
V: TRBV10-2
length: 14
size: .
J: TRBJ2-1

CDR3: CASSLRQGADEAFF
DNA: TGTGCCAGCAGCTTGAGACAGGGGGCCGATGAAGCTTTCTTT
D: TRBD1
V: TRBV7-9
length: 14
size: once
J: TRBJ1-1

CDR3: CASSSGTTIQETQYF
DNA: TGTGCCAGCAGCTCCGGGACTACGATCCAAGAGACCCAGTACTTC
D: TRBD2
V: TRBV7-3
length: 15
size: once
J: TRBJ2-5

CDR3: CASRGAGGRETQYF
DNA: TGTGCCAGCAGGGGCGCGGGGGGGCGAGAGACCCAGTACTTC
D: TRBD2
V: TRBV28
length: 14
size: .
J: TRBJ2-5

CDR3: CASSYSQFSGNTIYF
DNA: TGTGCCAGCAGTTACTCACAGTTCTCTGGAAACACCATATATTTT
D: .
V: TRBV6-5
length: 15
size: .
J: TRBJ1-3

CDR3: CASGAGSGGSGKLFF
DNA: TGTGCCAGCGGAGCAGGGTCAGGGGGTTCGGGGAAACTGTTTTTT
D: TRBD1
V: TRBV6-1
length: 15
size: .
J: TRBJ1-4

CDR3: CASSQGSGGNQPQHF
DNA: TGTGCCAGCAGCCAGGGTAGCGGGGGGAATCAGCCCCAGCATTTT
D: .
V: TRBV7-2
length: 15
size: .
J: TRBJ1-5

CDR3: CASSLAQGSRTQETQYF
DNA: TGTGCCAGCAGTTTAGCTCAGGGTTCACGCACACAAGAGACCCAGTACTTC
D: .
V: TRBV28
length: 17
size: .
J: TRBJ2-5